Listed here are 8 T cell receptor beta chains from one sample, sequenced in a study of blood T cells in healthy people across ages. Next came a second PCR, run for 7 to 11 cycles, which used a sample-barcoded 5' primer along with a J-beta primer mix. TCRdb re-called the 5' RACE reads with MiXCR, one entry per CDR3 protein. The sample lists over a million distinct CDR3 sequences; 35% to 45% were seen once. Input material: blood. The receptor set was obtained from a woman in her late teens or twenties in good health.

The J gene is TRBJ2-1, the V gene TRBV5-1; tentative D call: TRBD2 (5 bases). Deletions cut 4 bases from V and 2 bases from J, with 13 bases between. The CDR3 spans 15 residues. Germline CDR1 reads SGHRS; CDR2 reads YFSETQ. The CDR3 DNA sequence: TGCGCCAGCAGCCCCAAACTAGAAACCTACAATGAGCAGTTCTTC. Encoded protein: CASSPKLETYNEQFF.

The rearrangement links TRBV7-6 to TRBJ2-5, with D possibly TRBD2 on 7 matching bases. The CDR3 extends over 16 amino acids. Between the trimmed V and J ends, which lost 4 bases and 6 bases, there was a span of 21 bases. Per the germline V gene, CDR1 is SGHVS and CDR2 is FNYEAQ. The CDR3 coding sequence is TGTGCCAGCAGCTCCCGCGGGGGCCTGGGAGGAAAGACCCAGTACTTC. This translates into CASSSRGGLGGKTQYF. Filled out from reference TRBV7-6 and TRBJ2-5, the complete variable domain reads GAGVSQSPRYKVTKRGQDVALRCDPISGHVSLYWYRQALGQGPEFLTYFNYEAQQDKSGLPNDRFSAERPEGSISTLTIQRTEQRDSAMYRCASSSRGGLGGKTQYFGPGTRLLVL.

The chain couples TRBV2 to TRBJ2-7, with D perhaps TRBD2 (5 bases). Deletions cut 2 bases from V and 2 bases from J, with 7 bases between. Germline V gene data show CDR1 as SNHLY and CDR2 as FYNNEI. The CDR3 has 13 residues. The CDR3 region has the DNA TGTGCCAGCAGTGAAATGCGGGCCTACGAGCAGTACTTC. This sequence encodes CASSEMRAYEQYF.

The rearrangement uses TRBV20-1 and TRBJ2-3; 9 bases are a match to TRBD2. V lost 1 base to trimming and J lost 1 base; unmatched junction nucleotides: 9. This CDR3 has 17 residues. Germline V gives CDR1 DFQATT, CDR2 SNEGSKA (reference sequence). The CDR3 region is CSARVAGGPYGTDTQYF. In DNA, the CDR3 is TGCAGTGCTAGAGTGGCGGGAGGGCCTTATGGCACAGATACGCAGTATTTT.

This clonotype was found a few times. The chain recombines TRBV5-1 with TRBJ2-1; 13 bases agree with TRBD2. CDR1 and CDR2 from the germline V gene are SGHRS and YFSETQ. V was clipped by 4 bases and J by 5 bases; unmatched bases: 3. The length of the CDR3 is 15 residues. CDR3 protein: CASSTGLAGHNEQFF. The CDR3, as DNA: TGCGCCAGCAGCACGGGACTAGCGGGGCACAATGAGCAGTTCTTC.

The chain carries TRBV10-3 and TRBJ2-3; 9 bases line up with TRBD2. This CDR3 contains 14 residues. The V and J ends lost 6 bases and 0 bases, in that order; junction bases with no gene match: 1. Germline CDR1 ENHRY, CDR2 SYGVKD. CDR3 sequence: CAIRSGGSTDTQYF. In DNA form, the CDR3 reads TGTGCCATCAGGAGCGGGGGGAGCACAGATACGCAGTATTTT.

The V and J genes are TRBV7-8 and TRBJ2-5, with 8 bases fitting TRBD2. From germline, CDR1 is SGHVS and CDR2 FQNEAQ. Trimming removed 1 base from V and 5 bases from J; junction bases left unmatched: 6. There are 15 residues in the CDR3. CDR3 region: CASSLDAGGLETQYF. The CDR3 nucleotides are TGTGCCAGCAGCTTAGACGCGGGGGGCTTGGAGACCCAGTACTTC. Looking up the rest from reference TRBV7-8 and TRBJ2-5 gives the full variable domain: GAGVSQSPRYKVAKRGQDVALRCDPISGHVSLFWYQQALGQGPEFLTYFQNEAQLDKSGLPSDRFFAERPEGSVSTLKIQRTQQEDSAVYLCASSLDAGGLETQYFGPGTRLLVL.

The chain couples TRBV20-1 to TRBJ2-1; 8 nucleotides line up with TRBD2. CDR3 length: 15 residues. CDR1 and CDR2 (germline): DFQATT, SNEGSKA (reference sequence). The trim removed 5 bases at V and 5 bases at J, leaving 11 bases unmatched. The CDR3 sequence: CSAGGAGARNNEQFF. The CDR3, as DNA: TGCAGTGCTGGTGGAGCGGGAGCCCGTAACAATGAGCAGTTCTTC.